Below are 5 T cell receptor beta chains sequenced from a single sample in a study of blood T cells in healthy people across ages. The authors ran a second PCR of 7 to 11 cycles using a sample-barcoded 5' primer and a J-beta primer mix. TCRdb re-derived calls from the 5' RACE reads in MiXCR, one entry per CDR3 protein. The sample carries about a million distinct CDR3 sequences, roughly 50% recorded once. Sequencing was performed on blood. These receptors were taken from a woman aged 60-75 years in good health.

The rearrangement joins TRBV15 to TRBJ1-6, with no clear D. V was shortened by 4 bases and J by 9 bases, with 7 bases between the two germline ends. The CDR3 sequence is 12 residues long. Germline CDR1 is LNHNV and CDR2 is YYDKDF (reference sequence). CDR3 bases: TGTGCCACCAGCAAGACACCTTCACCCCTCCACTTT. It specifies CATSKTPSPLHF.

This clonotype was detected a few times. V gene TRBV5-1 combines with J gene TRBJ2-3; D is perhaps TRBD1 (5 bases). The CDR3 spans 16 residues. Looked up from germline, CDR1 is SGHRS and CDR2 is YFSETQ. V was cut by 0 bases and J by 0 bases, with 11 bases left in between. This CDR3 reads CASSLAGRGSTDTQYF. In DNA, the CDR3 is TGCGCCAGCAGCTTGGCCGGAAGGGGTAGCACAGATACGCAGTATTTT.

The gene calls are TRBV4-1 and TRBJ2-4; possibly TRBD1 or TRBD2 for D (6 bases each). Trimming removed 1 base from V and 13 bases from J, with 20 bases in between. Germline V lookup: CDR1 MGHRA, CDR2 YSYEKL. The CDR3 consists of 15 residues. CDR3 loop: CASSQVVGRGGEQYF. CDR3 DNA sequence: TGCGCCAGCAGCCAAGTAGTCGGGAGAGGGGGAGAGCAGTACTTC.

The rearrangement links TRBV11-2 to TRBJ2-5; TRBD2 matches at 7 bases. This CDR3 has 14 residues. V lost 3 bases and J lost 5; bases outside the gene matches: 6. Germline loops: CDR1 SGHAT, CDR2 FQNNGV. The CDR3 loop reads CASSFAGVAETQYF. DNA of the CDR3: TGTGCCAGCAGCTTTGCGGGGGTCGCGGAGACCCAGTACTTC. The full variable domain, with the rest looked up from reference TRBV11-2 and TRBJ2-5, is EAGVAQSPRYKIIEKRQSVAFWCNPISGHATLYWYQQILGQGPKLLIQFQNNGVVDDSQLPKDRFSAERLKGVDSTLKIQPAKLEDSAVYLCASSFAGVAETQYFGPGTRLLVL.

This clonotype has just a few counts. V is TRBV4-1 and J is TRBJ2-1; 14 bases fit TRBD2. The CDR3 runs to 18 residues. V was pared by 1 base and J by 9 bases, with 11 bases of the junction left unmatched. The germline gives CDR1 MGHRA, CDR2 YSYEKL. CDR3 region: CASSQAAPGLAGDGEQFF. CDR3 in DNA: TGCGCCAGCAGCCAAGCCGCCCCGGGACTAGCGGGAGACGGTGAGCAGTTCTTC.